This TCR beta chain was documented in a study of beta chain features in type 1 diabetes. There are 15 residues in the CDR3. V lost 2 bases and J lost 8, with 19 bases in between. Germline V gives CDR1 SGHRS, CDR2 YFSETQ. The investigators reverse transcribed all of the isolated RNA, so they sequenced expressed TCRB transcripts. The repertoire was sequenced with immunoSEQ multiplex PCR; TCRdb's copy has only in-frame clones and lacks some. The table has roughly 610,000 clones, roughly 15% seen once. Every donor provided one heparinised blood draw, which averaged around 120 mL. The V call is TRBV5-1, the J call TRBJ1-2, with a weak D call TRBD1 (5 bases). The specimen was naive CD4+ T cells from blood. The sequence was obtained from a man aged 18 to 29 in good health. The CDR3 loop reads CASSFLPGSFTGYTF. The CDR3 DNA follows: TGCGCCAGCAGCTTTTTGCCAGGGAGTTTCACGGGCTACACCTTC.